A single sample gave rise to the 17 T cell receptor beta chains below, sequenced in a study of blood T cell repertoires in COVID-19. Sequencing used immunoSEQ multiplex PCR; TCRdb keeps in-frame clones, though not all of them. The sample gives about 130,000 clones, roughly three quarters of which show up once; 5% to 6.5% is in the top ten. Sequenced material: PBMCs or T cells enriched from blood (not recorded which). These receptors came from a woman aged 45-60 years who had recovered from COVID-19.

The rearrangement uses TRBV19 and TRBJ1-5; possibly TRBD1 for D (6 bases). The germline CDR1 and CDR2 sequences are LNHDA and SQIVND (reference sequence). V lost 5 bases and J lost 5, with 13 bases in between. The CDR3 spans 14 residues. CDR3 DNA sequence: TGTGCCAGTAGTTTCCGGGACAAATATCAGCCCCAGCATTTT. Protein: CASSFRDKYQPQHF. The full variable domain, rest sourced from reference TRBV19 and TRBJ1-5, is DGGITQSPKYLFRKEGQNVTLSCEQNLNHDAMYWYRQDPGQGLRLIYYSQIVNDFQKGDIAEGYSVSREKKESFPLTVTSAQKNPTAFYLCASSFRDKYQPQHFGDGTRLSIL.

This chain joins TRBV3-1 (or the pseudogene TRBV3-2) and TRBJ2-7, with 9 bases that match TRBD1. Unmatched junction bases numbered 4, after V lost 1 base and J lost 6 bases. The CDR3 runs to 14 residues. Germline V gives CDR1 LGHDT, CDR2 YNNKEL (reference sequence). This CDR3 reads CASSQGGTGSEQYF. CDR3 sequence (DNA): TGTGCCAGCAGCCAAGGTGGGACAGGGTCCGAGCAGTACTTC.

The chain has TRBV5-5 and TRBJ1-6; D gene ambiguous. CDR1 is SGHKS and CDR2 is YYEKEE in the germline V gene (reference sequence). The CDR3 has 13 residues. V was clipped by 5 bases and J by 11 bases, with 14 bases between them. CDR3 DNA sequence: TGTGCCAGCAGTCCGACAATTCTTCCACCCCTCCACTTT. It encodes CASSPTILPPLHF.

V is TRBV12-3 or TRBV12-4 and J is TRBJ1-1; D gene ambiguous. V was clipped by 6 bases and J by 6 bases, with 14 bases between them. CDR3 length: 13 amino acids. This CDR3 reads CASSLTAGAEAFF. The CDR3 nucleotides read TGTGCCAGCAGCCTTACAGCCGGGGCTGAAGCTTTCTTT.

This clone came up many times. The J gene is TRBJ2-1, the V gene TRBV29-1, with D unclear. V dropped 4 bases and J dropped 4 bases, with 5 bases sitting between them. The CDR3 extends over 11 amino acids. The V gene's germline CDR1 is SQVTM and CDR2 ANQGSEA. In nucleotides, the CDR3 is TGCAGCGTTGTCCCGTACAATGAGCAGTTCTTC. This gives the protein CSVVPYNEQFF.

This chain joins TRBV6-5 and TRBJ1-5; 10 bases map to TRBD1. CDR3 length: 16 residues. V was pared by 0 bases and J by 4 bases, with 3 bases of the junction left unmatched. Germline CDR1 and CDR2: MNHEY and SVGAGI. In DNA form, the CDR3 reads TGTGCCAGCAGTTACTCGGGGACAGGGGCAAATCAGCCCCAGCATTTT. This sequence encodes CASSYSGTGANQPQHF.

The chain joins TRBV4-2 to TRBJ2-5; D may be TRBD1 (5 bases). Trimming pared 1 base from V and 6 bases from J, leaving 15 bases between. Germline lookup yields CDR1 LGHNA and CDR2 YNFKEQ. The CDR3 is made up of 15 amino acids. The CDR3, as DNA: TGTGCCAGCAGCCAAGGGACGGACCCAGGGAAGACCCAGTACTTC. Protein: CASSQGTDPGKTQYF.

V usage is TRBV18 and J usage is TRBJ1-2; D gene ambiguous. The CDR3 spans 15 residues. The V gene's germline CDR1 is KGHSH and CDR2 LQKENI. Trimming removed 4 bases from V and 4 bases from J, with 16 bases in between. The CDR3 loop reads CASSRDTREAYGYTF. CDR3 DNA: TGTGCCAGCTCACGAGACACCCGTGAAGCCTATGGCTACACCTTC.

The chain links TRBV7-9 to TRBJ2-3; weak D call: TRBD2 (6 bases). Germline V gene sequence: CDR1 SEHNR, CDR2 FQNEAQ (reference sequence). Trimming shortened V by 5 bases and J by 1 base, and 16 bases separated the two germline ends. The CDR3 has 16 residues. This CDR3 is CASSHLDGGGTDTQYF. The CDR3 region has the DNA TGTGCCAGCAGCCACCTCGACGGCGGGGGCACAGATACGCAGTATTTT.

The rearrangement uses TRBV6-6 and TRBJ2-1; D unclear. V was clipped by 0 bases and J by 4 bases, with 4 bases between them. The CDR3 covers 13 residues. Germline values: CDR1 MNHNY, CDR2 SVGAGI (reference sequence). CDR3 sequence reads: CASSYSAYNEQFF. The CDR3 region has the DNA TGTGCCAGCAGTTACTCAGCTTACAATGAGCAGTTCTTC.

This chain joins TRBV9 and TRBJ2-3; D remains unclear. The ends were cut back, 4 bases at V and 4 bases at J, with 10 bases in the middle. CDR1 is SGDLS and CDR2 is YYNGEE in the germline V gene. This CDR3 is 13 amino acids long. CDR3 nucleotide sequence: TGTGCCAGCAGCCTCGCTATCCCAGATACGCAGTATTTT. Encoded protein: CASSLAIPDTQYF.

The chain joins TRBV25-1 to TRBJ2-7; TRBD1 is a possible D gene (6 bases). The CDR3 covers 14 residues. V lost 4 bases and J 0 bases, leaving 10 bases between the germline ends. CDR1 and CDR2 from the germline V gene are MGHDK and SYGVNS. The CDR3 region has the DNA TGTGCCAGCAGTGCCAGGGGTAGCTCCTACGAGCAGTACTTC. Amino acid sequence: CASSARGSSYEQYF.

This clone was detected once. This sequence joins TRBV7-2 and TRBJ2-5; 8 positions agree with TRBD2. V dropped 3 bases and J dropped 3; count of bases not matched to a gene: 3. This CDR3 is built from 14 residues. Germline CDR1 is SGHTA and CDR2 is FQGNSA. CDR3 in DNA: TGTGCCAGCAGCTTCGGGACTAGTGAAGAGACCCAGTACTTC. Protein sequence: CASSFGTSEETQYF.

The chain links TRBV7-8 to TRBJ2-4, with 10 bases fitting TRBD1. V gave up 2 bases and J gave up 8 bases; unmatched junction bases: 12. Germline V gene lookup returns CDR1 SGHVS and CDR2 FQNEAQ. The CDR3 runs to 17 residues. The CDR3 coding sequence is TGTGCCAGCAGCTTAAGCTATCCGGGACAGGGGTTTTACATTCAGTACTTC. This gives the protein CASSLSYPGQGFYIQYF.

CDR3 protein: CASSESTRGRETQYF. The DNA for the CDR3 is TGCGCCAGCAGTGAGTCGACTCGGGGGAGAGAGACCCAGTACTTC. The chain is built from TRBV10-2 and TRBJ2-5; D is possibly TRBD2 (6 bases). Trimming pared 0 bases from V and 4 bases from J, leaving 12 bases between. The CDR3 covers 15 residues. CDR1 and CDR2 (germline): WSHSY, SAAADI.

The chain combines TRBV11-3 with TRBJ2-2; 7 bases align to TRBD1. J gave up 1 base and V 5 bases, and 10 bases lay outside the gene matches. CDR3 length: 17 amino acids. Germline V gene lookup returns CDR1 SGHNT and CDR2 YENEEA. CDR3 in amino acids: CASSPGVGQRNTGELFF. The CDR3 nucleotides read TGTGCCAGCAGCCCAGGGGTGGGACAGAGGAACACCGGGGAGCTGTTTTTT.

The V call is TRBV11-1, the J call TRBJ1-2; D is ambiguous. The CDR3 has 16 residues. Germline V gives CDR1 SGHAT, CDR2 FQDESV (reference sequence). The V end lost 1 base, the J end lost 5 bases, and 17 bases lay between the germline ends. This CDR3 is CASSLGASLDWYGYTF. Written as DNA, the CDR3 is TGTGCCAGCAGCTTAGGGGCTTCATTGGACTGGTATGGCTACACCTTC.